These T cell receptor beta chains were read from a single sample in a study of blood T cell repertoires in COVID-19. Generated by immunoSEQ multiplex PCR, the TCRdb table keeps only in-frame clones and is missing some. The sample carries some 67,000 clones, approximately 90% recorded once. Sequenced input: peripheral blood. The receptor set was obtained from a woman between 18 and 30 years old with acute or convalescent COVID-19. Each CDR3 is given with its conserved first and last residue. The D gene is left open where the match is weak. Size is omitted from some rows. Given values are once, few, many or a class for expanded clones.

J gene: TRBJ2-2
D gene: .
V gene: TRBV11-2
clone size: .
CDR3 protein: CASSSAWDPEGRGELFF
CDR3 DNA: TGTGCCAGCAGCTCGGCTTGGGACCCGGAGGGGAGGGGGGAGCTGTTTTTT

J gene: TRBJ1-6
D gene: .
V gene: TRBV3-1/TRBV3-2
clone size: .
CDR3 protein: CASSQGQNNSPLHF
CDR3 DNA: TGTGCCAGCAGCCAAGGGCAGAATAATTCACCCCTCCACTTT

J gene: TRBJ1-5
D gene: TRBD1
V gene: TRBV6-2/TRBV6-3
clone size: .
CDR3 protein: CASSPLWTGERYQPQHF
CDR3 DNA: TGTGCCAGCAGTCCCCTGTGGACAGGAGAGAGGTATCAGCCCCAGCATTTT

J gene: TRBJ2-2
D gene: .
V gene: TRBV19
clone size: .
CDR3 protein: CASSISAPNTGELFF
CDR3 DNA: TGTGCCAGTAGTATTAGCGCCCCGAACACCGGGGAGCTGTTTTTT

J gene: TRBJ1-2
D gene: TRBD1
V gene: TRBV6-7
clone size: .
CDR3 protein: CASSYAGGRYGYTF
CDR3 DNA: TGTGCCAGCAGTTACGCAGGGGGAAGGTATGGCTACACCTTC

J gene: TRBJ2-3
D gene: .
V gene: TRBV7-6
clone size: .
CDR3 protein: CASSLAGAAITDTQYF
CDR3 DNA: TGTGCCAGCAGCTTAGCGGGGGCAGCTATCACAGATACGCAGTATTTT

J gene: TRBJ1-4
D gene: .
V gene: TRBV25-1
clone size: once
CDR3 protein: CASSGSGRREKLFF
CDR3 DNA: TGTGCCAGCAGTGGGTCAGGTAGGAGGGAAAAACTGTTTTTT

J gene: TRBJ2-5
D gene: TRBD1
V gene: TRBV5-1
clone size: .
CDR3 protein: CASSREPQTGVETQYF
CDR3 DNA: TGCGCCAGCAGTCGCGAGCCCCAGACAGGGGTAGAGACCCAGTACTTC

J gene: TRBJ1-5
D gene: TRBD1
V gene: TRBV9
clone size: .
CDR3 protein: CASSVASPQGDHSNQPQHF
CDR3 DNA: TGTGCCAGCAGCGTAGCCAGCCCCCAGGGGGACCATAGCAATCAGCCCCAGCATTTT

J gene: TRBJ2-2
D gene: .
V gene: TRBV7-8
clone size: many
CDR3 protein: CASSLNRPTSSLKGGELFF
CDR3 DNA: TGTGCCAGCAGCTTAAACCGGCCGACTAGTAGTTTGAAAGGCGGGGAGCTGTTTTTT

J gene: TRBJ1-2
D gene: .
V gene: TRBV14
clone size: .
CDR3 protein: CASSHGGGAYYGYTF
CDR3 DNA: TGTGCCAGCAGCCACGGTGGGGGGGCCTACTATGGCTACACCTTC

J gene: TRBJ2-1
D gene: TRBD1
V gene: TRBV7-9
clone size: .
CDR3 protein: CASSFGQGGHNEQFF
CDR3 DNA: TGTGCCAGCAGCTTCGGACAGGGGGGACACAATGAGCAGTTCTTC

J gene: TRBJ2-3
D gene: .
V gene: TRBV4-1
clone size: .
CDR3 protein: CASSQVLATDTQYF
CDR3 DNA: TGCGCCAGCAGCCAAGTGTTGGCAACAGATACGCAGTATTTT

J gene: TRBJ2-5
D gene: .
V gene: TRBV12-3/TRBV12-4
clone size: .
CDR3 protein: CASRDGLKTQYF
CDR3 DNA: TGTGCCAGCAGAGATGGCCTGAAGACCCAGTACTTC

J gene: TRBJ2-1
D gene: TRBD1
V gene: TRBV7-2
clone size: many
CDR3 protein: CASSSQGALLNEQFF
CDR3 DNA: TGTGCCAGCAGCTCCCAGGGGGCTTTACTCAATGAGCAGTTCTTC

J gene: TRBJ1-2
D gene: TRBD1
V gene: TRBV28
clone size: .
CDR3 protein: CASISGTGGSTFYGYTF
CDR3 DNA: TGTGCCAGCATTTCCGGGACAGGGGGCTCGACCTTCTATGGCTACACCTTC